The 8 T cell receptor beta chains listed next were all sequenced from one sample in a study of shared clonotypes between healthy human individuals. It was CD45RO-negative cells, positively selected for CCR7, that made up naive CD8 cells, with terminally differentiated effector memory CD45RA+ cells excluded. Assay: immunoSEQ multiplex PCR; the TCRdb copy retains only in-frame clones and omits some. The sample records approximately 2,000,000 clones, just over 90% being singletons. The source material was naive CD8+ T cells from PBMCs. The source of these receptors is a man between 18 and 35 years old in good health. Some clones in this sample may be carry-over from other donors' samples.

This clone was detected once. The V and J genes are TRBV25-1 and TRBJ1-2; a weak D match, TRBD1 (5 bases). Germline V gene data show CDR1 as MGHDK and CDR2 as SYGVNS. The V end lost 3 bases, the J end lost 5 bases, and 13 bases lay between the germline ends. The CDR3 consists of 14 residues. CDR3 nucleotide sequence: TGTGCCAGCAGTGACAGGGCAGAAGGGTATGGCTACACCTTC. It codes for CASSDRAEGYGYTF.

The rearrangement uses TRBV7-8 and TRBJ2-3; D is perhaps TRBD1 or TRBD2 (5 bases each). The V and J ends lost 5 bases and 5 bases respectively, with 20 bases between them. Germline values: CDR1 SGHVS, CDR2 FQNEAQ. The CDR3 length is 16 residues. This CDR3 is CASSDPTENEGDTQYF. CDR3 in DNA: TGTGCCAGCAGCGACCCGACAGAGAATGAGGGAGATACGCAGTATTTT. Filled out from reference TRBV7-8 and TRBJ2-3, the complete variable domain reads GAGVSQSPRYKVAKRGQDVALRCDPISGHVSLFWYQQALGQGPEFLTYFQNEAQLDKSGLPSDRFFAERPEGSVSTLKIQRTQQEDSAVYLCASSDPTENEGDTQYFGPGTRLTVL.

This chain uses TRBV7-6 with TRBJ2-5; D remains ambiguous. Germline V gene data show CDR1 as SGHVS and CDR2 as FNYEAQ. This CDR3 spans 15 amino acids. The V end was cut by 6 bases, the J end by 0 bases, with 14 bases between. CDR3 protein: CASSKSDRYQETQYF. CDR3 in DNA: TGTGCCAGCAGTAAGTCTGACCGGTACCAAGAGACCCAGTACTTC.

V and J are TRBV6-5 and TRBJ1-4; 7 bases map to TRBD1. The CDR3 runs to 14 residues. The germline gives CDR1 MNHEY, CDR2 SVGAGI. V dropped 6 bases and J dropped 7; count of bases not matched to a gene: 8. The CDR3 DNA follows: TGTGCCAGCAGCGCCGGGACAGCAACTGAAAAACTGTTTTTT. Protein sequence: CASSAGTATEKLFF.

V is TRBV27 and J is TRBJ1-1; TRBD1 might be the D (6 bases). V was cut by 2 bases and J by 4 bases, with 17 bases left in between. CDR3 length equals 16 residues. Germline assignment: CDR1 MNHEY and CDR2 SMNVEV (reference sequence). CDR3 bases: TGTGCCAGCAGTTTACTACCCAGGGGCGGTAGCACTGAAGCTTTCTTT. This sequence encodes CASSLLPRGGSTEAFF.

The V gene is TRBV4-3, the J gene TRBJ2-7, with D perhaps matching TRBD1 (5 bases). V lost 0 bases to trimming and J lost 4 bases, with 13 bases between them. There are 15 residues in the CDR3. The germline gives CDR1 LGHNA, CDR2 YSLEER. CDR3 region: CASSQEGHGMYEQYF. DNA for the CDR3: TGCGCCAGCAGCCAAGAAGGACACGGAATGTACGAGCAGTACTTC.

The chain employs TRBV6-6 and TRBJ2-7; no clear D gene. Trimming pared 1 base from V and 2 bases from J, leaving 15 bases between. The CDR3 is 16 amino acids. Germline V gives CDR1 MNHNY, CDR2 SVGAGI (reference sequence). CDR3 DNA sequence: TGTGCCAGCAGTTACTTACCTGGAAGGCTGCCCTACGAGCAGTACTTC. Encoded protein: CASSYLPGRLPYEQYF.

CDR3 DNA sequence: TGTGCCAGCAGGGGGGACAGGGGGTACCACGAGCAGTACTTC. Its protein product is CASRGDRGYHEQYF. The genes are TRBV27 and TRBJ2-7, with 11 bases fitting TRBD1. Germline V gives CDR1 MNHEY, CDR2 SMNVEV (reference sequence). Trimming at V came to 6 bases and at J to 5 bases, leaving 6 bases not matched to a gene. The CDR3 is made up of 14 amino acids.